This T cell receptor beta chain came from a study of shared clonotypes between healthy human individuals. About the research overall: Donor composition was a couple of women and a few men, aged 18 to 49.

Repertoires were generated with immunoSEQ multiplex PCR, while TCRdb's copy carries only in-frame clones and drops some. The sample carries roughly 2,300,000 clones, 85% to 95% recorded once. This CDR3 comprises 15 residues. Trimming left V 0 bases short and J 9 bases short, with 18 bases between. Germline loops: CDR1 MNHEY, CDR2 SVGAGI. The TCR sequence derives from a man aged 18-30 years in good health. Some clones in this sample may be carry-over from other donors' samples. This rearrangement joins TRBV6-5 to TRBJ2-7, with D perhaps matching TRBD1 or TRBD2 (5 bases each). Sequencing was performed on naive CD4+ T cells from PBMCs. Subset: CD45RA+ positively selected. As DNA, the CDR3 is TGTGCCAGCAGTTACTCCCTGGGGGATCCCGTAGGGCAGTACTTC. Its protein product is CASSYSLGDPVGQYF.